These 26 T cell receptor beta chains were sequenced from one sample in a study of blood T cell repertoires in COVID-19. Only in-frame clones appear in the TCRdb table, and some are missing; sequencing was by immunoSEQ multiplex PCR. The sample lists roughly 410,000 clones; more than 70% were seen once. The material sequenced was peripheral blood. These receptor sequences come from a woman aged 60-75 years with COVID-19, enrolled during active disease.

CDR3 sequence reads: CASSLALSGQNHSPLHF. CDR3 DNA sequence: TGTGCCAGCAGCTTAGCGCTGTCTGGGCAGAACCATTCACCCCTCCACTTT. The rearrangement uses TRBV7-6 and TRBJ1-6; D is ambiguous. The CDR3 sequence is 17 residues long. The germline V gene encodes CDR1 SGHVS and CDR2 FNYEAQ. Trimming removed 0 bases at V and 8 bases at J, with 17 bases between. The whole variable domain, remainder taken from reference TRBV7-6 and TRBJ1-6, is GAGVSQSPRYKVTKRGQDVALRCDPISGHVSLYWYRQALGQGPEFLTYFNYEAQQDKSGLPNDRFSAERPEGSISTLTIQRTEQRDSAMYRCASSLALSGQNHSPLHFGNGTRLTVT.

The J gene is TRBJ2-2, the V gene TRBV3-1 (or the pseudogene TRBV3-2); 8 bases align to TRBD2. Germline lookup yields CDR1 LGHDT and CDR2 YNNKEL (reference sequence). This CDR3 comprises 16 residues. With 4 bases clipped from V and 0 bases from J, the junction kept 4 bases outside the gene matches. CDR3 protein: CASSLAGLANTGELFF. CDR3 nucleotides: TGTGCCAGCAGCCTAGCGGGGCTCGCGAACACCGGGGAGCTGTTTTTT.

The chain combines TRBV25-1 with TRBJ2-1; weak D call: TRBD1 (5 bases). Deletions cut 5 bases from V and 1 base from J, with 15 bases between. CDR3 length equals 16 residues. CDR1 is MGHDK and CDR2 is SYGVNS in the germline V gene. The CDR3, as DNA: TGTGCCAGCAGTCCCCAGGGTGTGGGGTCCTACAATGAGCAGTTCTTC. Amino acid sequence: CASSPQGVGSYNEQFF.

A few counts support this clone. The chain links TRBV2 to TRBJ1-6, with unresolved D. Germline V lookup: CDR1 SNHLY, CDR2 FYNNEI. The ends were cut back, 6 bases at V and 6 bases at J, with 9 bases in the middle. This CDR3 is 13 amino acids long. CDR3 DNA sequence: TGTGCCAGCAGAGTGGGCACTAATTCACCCCTCCACTTT. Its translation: CASRVGTNSPLHF.

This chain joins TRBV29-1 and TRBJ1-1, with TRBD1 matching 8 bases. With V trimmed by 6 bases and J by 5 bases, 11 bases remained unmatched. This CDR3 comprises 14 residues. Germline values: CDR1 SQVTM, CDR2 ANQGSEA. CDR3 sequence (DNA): TGCAGCGTGGAACCCAGGGGGCAGGGAACTGAAGCTTTCTTT. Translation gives CSVEPRGQGTEAFF.

The CDR3 bases are TGTGCCAGCAGGGACGGGGGGGCCCGCGAAGGTGAGCAGTTCTTC. It codes for CASRDGGAREGEQFF. The chain recombines TRBV6-5 with TRBJ2-1, with TRBD2 identical over 8 bases. This CDR3 spans 15 amino acids. Per the germline V gene, CDR1 is MNHEY and CDR2 is SVGAGI. V lost 6 bases and J lost 9; bases outside the gene matches: 13.

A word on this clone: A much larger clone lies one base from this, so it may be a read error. In nucleotides, the CDR3 is TGTGCCAGCAGTAGGACAGGGACTAATGAAAAACTGTTTTTT. This encodes CASSRTGTNEKLFF. The rearrangement uses TRBV6-5 and TRBJ1-4, with 8 bases matching TRBD1. This CDR3 region has 14 residues. V trimming: 5 bases; J trimming: 2 bases; junction bases outside the gene matches: 1. Germline loops: CDR1 MNHEY, CDR2 SVGAGI.

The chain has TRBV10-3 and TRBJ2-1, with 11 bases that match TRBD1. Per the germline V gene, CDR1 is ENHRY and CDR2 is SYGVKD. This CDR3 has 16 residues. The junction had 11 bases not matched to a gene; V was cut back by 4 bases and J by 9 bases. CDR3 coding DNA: TGTGCCATCAGTGGTAATCTGGGACAGGGGGACGGTGAGCAGTTCTTC. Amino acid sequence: CAISGNLGQGDGEQFF.

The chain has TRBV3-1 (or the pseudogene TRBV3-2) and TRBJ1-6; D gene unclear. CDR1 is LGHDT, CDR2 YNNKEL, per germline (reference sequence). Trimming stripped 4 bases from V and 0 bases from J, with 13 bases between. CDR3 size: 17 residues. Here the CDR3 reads CASSLQQISSYNSPLHF. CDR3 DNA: TGTGCCAGCAGCCTCCAACAGATAAGCTCCTATAATTCACCCCTCCACTTT.

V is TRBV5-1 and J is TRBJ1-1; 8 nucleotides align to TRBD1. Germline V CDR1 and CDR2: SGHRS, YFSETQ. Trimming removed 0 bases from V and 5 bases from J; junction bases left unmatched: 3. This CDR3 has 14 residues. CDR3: CASSLARTGTEAFF. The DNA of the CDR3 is TGCGCCAGCAGCTTGGCCAGGACAGGGACTGAAGCTTTCTTT.

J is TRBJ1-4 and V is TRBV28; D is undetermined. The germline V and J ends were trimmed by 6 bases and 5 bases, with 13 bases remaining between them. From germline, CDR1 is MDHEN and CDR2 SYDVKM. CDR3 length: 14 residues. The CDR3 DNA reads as TGTGCCAGCAGCCCCCTTGGACTAAATGAAAAACTGTTTTTT. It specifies CASSPLGLNEKLFF.

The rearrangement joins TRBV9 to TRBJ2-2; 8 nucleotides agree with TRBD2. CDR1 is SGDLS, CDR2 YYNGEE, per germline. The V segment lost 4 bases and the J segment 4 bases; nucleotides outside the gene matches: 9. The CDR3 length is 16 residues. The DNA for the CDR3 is TGTGCCAGCAGCCCCTCGGGAGGGGGTGGCACCGGGGAGCTGTTTTTT. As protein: CASSPSGGGGTGELFF.

The CDR3 loop is CASSVASSTGELFF. The CDR3 bases are TGTGCCAGCAGCGTAGCCTCTTCCACCGGGGAGCTGTTTTTT. The chain has TRBV9 and TRBJ2-2, with D uncertain. Trimming pared 0 bases from V and 4 bases from J, leaving 7 bases between. The CDR3 is made up of 14 amino acids. Looked up from germline, CDR1 is SGDLS and CDR2 is YYNGEE.

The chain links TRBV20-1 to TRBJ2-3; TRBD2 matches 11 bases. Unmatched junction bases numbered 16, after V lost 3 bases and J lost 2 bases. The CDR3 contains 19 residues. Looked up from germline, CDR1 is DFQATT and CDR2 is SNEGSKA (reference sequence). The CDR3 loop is CSASSLHFKLAGDTDTQYF. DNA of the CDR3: TGCAGTGCTAGTTCCCTGCACTTTAAACTAGCGGGGGACACAGATACGCAGTATTTT.

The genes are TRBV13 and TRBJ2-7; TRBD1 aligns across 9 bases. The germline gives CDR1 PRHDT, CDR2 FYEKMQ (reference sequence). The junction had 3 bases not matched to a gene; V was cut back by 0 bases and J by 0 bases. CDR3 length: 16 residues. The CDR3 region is CASSLGGGQGSYEQYF. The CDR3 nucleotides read TGTGCCAGCAGCTTAGGGGGGGGACAGGGCTCCTACGAGCAGTACTTC.

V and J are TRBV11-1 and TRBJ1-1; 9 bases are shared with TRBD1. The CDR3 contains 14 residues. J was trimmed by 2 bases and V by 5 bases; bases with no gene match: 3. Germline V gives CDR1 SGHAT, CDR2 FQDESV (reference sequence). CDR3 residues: CASSRTGANTEAFF. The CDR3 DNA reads TGTGCCAGCAGCAGGACAGGGGCAAACACTGAAGCTTTCTTT.

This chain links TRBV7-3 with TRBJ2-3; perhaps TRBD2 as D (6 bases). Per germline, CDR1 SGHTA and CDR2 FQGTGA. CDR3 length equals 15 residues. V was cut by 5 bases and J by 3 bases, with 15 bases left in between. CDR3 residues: CASSPTPRGTDTQYF. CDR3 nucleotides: TGTGCCAGCAGCCCGACACCTCGGGGGACAGATACGCAGTATTTT.

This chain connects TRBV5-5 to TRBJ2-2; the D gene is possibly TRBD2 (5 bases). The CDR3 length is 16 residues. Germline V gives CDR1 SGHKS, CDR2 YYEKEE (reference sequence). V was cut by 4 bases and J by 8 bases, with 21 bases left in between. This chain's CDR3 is CASSPVPEDRGGELFF. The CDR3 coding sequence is TGTGCCAGCAGCCCAGTGCCAGAGGACCGGGGTGGGGAGCTGTTTTTT.

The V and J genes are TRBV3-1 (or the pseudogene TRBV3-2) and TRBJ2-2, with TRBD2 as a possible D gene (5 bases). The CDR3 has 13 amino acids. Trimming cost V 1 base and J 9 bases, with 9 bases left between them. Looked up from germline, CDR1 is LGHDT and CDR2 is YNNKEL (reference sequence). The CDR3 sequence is CASSQGGQRELFF. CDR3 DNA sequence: TGTGCCAGCAGCCAAGGAGGGCAGAGGGAGCTGTTTTTT.

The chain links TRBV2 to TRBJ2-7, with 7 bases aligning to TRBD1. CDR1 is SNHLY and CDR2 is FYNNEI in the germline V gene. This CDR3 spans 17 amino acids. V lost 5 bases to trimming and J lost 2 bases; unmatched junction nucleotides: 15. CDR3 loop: CASSRGTVRPETYEQYF. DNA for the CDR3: TGTGCCAGCAGTAGGGGGACAGTGAGACCGGAGACCTACGAGCAGTACTTC.

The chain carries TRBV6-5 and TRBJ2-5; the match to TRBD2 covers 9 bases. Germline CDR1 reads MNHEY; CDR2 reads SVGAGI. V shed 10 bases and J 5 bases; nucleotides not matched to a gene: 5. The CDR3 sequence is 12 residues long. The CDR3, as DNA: TGTGCCACGCGGGGGGGCCGGGAGACCCAGTACTTC. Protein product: CATRGGRETQYF.

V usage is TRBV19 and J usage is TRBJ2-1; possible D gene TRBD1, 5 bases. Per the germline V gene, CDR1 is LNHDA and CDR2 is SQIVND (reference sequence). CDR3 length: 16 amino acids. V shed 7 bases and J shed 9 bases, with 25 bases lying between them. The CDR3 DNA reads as TGTGCCAGTACAGGGCTTTGGCCAGGGTCCCTTACTGAGCAGTTCTTC. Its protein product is CASTGLWPGSLTEQFF.

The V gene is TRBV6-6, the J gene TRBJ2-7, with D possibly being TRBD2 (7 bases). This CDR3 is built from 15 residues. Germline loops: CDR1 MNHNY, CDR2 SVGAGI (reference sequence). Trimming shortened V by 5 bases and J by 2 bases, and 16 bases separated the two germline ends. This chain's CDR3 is CASSPPGGKAYEQYF. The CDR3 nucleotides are TGTGCCAGCAGTCCACCGGGGGGCAAAGCCTACGAGCAGTACTTC.

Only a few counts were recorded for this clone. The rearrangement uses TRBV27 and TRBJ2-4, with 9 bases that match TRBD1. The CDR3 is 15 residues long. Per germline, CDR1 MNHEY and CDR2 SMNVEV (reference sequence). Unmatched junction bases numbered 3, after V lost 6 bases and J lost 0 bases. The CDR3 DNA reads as TGTGCCAGCAGGACAGGGGGGGTAGCCAAAAACATTCAGTACTTC. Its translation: CASRTGGVAKNIQYF.

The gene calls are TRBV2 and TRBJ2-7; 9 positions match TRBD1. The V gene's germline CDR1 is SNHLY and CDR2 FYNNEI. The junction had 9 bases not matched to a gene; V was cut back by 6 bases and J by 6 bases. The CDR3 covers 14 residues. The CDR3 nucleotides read TGTGCCAGCAGGCGGACAGGGGTTGGCATCGAGCAGTACTTC. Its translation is CASRRTGVGIEQYF. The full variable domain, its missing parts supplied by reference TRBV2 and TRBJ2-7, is EPEVTQTPSHQVTQMGQEVILRCVPISNHLYFYWYRQILGQKVEFLVSFYNNEISEKSEIFDDQFSVERPDGSNFTLKIRSTKLEDSAMYFCASRRTGVGIEQYFGPGTRLTVT.

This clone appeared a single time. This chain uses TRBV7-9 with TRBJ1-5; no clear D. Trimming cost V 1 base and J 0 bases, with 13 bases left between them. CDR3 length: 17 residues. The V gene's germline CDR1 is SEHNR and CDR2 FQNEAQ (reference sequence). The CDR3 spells CASSLGGQVYSNQPQHF. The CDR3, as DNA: TGTGCCAGCAGCTTAGGTGGTCAGGTTTATAGCAATCAGCCCCAGCATTTT.